Below are 9 T cell receptor beta chains sequenced from a single sample in a study of PD-L1 blockade in urothelial cancer. Time point of the sample: pretreatment peripheral blood. This table comes from immunoSEQ multiplex PCR, and its TCRdb copy is limited to in-frame clones, with some not included. The sample has 65,000 to 90,000 clones, less than 90% seen once. This specimen consisted of PBMCs, obtained around atezolizumab (anti-PD-L1) treatment. Source of these receptors: a woman in her sixties or seventies with urothelial cancer.

The rearrangement joins TRBV6-5 to TRBJ2-5, with 10 bases identical to TRBD2. V shed 0 bases and J 3 bases; nucleotides not matched to a gene: 4. The CDR3 is made up of 16 amino acids. Looked up from germline, CDR1 is MNHEY and CDR2 is SVGAGI. CDR3 loop: CASSYSPSGGEETQYF. DNA of the CDR3: TGTGCCAGCAGTTACTCCCCCAGCGGGGGGGAAGAGACCCAGTACTTC.

This clone was recorded only once. The chain combines TRBV7-2 with TRBJ1-6, with 7 bases that match TRBD1. The V gene's germline CDR1 is SGHTA and CDR2 FQGNSA. V shed 4 bases, J shed 4 bases, and the junction held 10 bases outside the gene matches. The CDR3 extends over 17 amino acids. The chain's CDR3 is CASSSPKGAGYNSPLHF. The CDR3 nucleotides are TGTGCCAGCAGCTCCCCCAAGGGGGCCGGGTATAATTCACCCCTCCACTTT.

The genes are TRBV4-3 and TRBJ1-4; TRBD1 matches 7 bases. Germline assignment: CDR1 LGHNA and CDR2 YSLEER. V shed 0 bases and J 4 bases; nucleotides not matched to a gene: 5. CDR3 length: 16 residues. The CDR3 DNA sequence: TGCGCCAGCAGCCAAGACGCGGGACAGAGTAATGAAAAACTGTTTTTT. Translation gives CASSQDAGQSNEKLFF.

This clone was detected only once. This chain uses TRBV27 with TRBJ1-6; TRBD1 aligns across 8 bases. V was pared by 10 bases and J by 10 bases, with 15 bases of the junction left unmatched. Germline lookup yields CDR1 MNHEY and CDR2 SMNVEV (reference sequence). The CDR3 totals 15 residues. The CDR3 loop is CATSVGQGAESPLHF. The CDR3 DNA is TGTGCCACCTCAGTCGGGCAGGGGGCAGAGTCACCCCTCCACTTT.

The CDR3 DNA reads TGTGCCAGCAGTTCGCTGGGACTAGCGGCCTACGAGCAGTACTTC. This translates into CASSSLGLAAYEQYF. The rearrangement uses TRBV28 and TRBJ2-7, with 11 bases identical to TRBD2. The CDR3 length is 15 residues. Trimming at V came to 4 bases and at J to 2 bases, leaving 4 bases not matched to a gene. CDR1 is MDHEN and CDR2 is SYDVKM in the germline V gene.

The rearrangement links TRBV5-4 to TRBJ2-7; TRBD2 matches 10 bases. The CDR3 extends over 14 amino acids. Germline V gene sequence: CDR1 SGHNT, CDR2 YYREEE (reference sequence). V was pared by 4 bases and J by 0 bases, with 1 base of the junction left unmatched. The CDR3 nucleotides read TGTGCCAGCAGCGGGACTAGCGACTCCTACGAGCAGTACTTC. Translating it yields CASSGTSDSYEQYF.

This clone was seen more than once but under ten times. The V and J genes are TRBV7-6 and TRBJ1-5, with unresolved D. The germline gives CDR1 SGHVS, CDR2 FNYEAQ. Trimming removed 2 bases at V and 4 bases at J, with 9 bases between. This CDR3 is built from 14 residues. CDR3: CASSLSGGNQPQHF. CDR3 DNA sequence: TGTGCCAGCAGCTTAAGTGGCGGGAATCAGCCCCAGCATTTT.

The chain carries TRBV5-1 and TRBJ2-2; 7 bases line up with TRBD1. This CDR3 has 14 amino acids. V dropped 5 bases and J dropped 4; count of bases not matched to a gene: 5. Germline V CDR1 and CDR2: SGHRS, YFSETQ. This chain's CDR3 is CASRDGQATGELFF. In DNA form, the CDR3 reads TGCGCCAGCAGGGATGGACAGGCCACCGGGGAGCTGTTTTTT.

This chain uses TRBV10-3 with TRBJ2-2; D may be TRBD2 (5 bases). The CDR3 covers 15 residues. Between the trimmed V and J ends, which lost 3 bases and 7 bases, there was a span of 15 bases. The germline CDR1 and CDR2 sequences are ENHRY and SYGVKD. CDR3 nucleotide sequence: TGTGCCATCAGTGAAAGTAACGCTCGGGACGGGGAGCTGTTTTTT. Translated: CAISESNARDGELFF.